Listed here is a single T cell receptor beta chain. Its antigen is unidentified. TCRdb passed the 5' RACE reads through MiXCR, listing each CDR3 protein once. This sample has 470,000 or so distinct CDR3 sequences; roughly 23% occur once, and the top ten carry roughly an eighth. The data originate from a study of T-cell memory formation after mild COVID-19. Study conclusions and caveats: Second-wave clones reaching peak frequency on day 37 lacked confirmed SARS-CoV-2 specificity. Contracting CD8+ clones were enriched in EMRA, CD4+ mainly in CM and EM.

The germline V gene has CDR1 MNHNS and CDR2 SASEGT. The CDR3 contains 15 residues. V was clipped by 7 bases and J by 5 bases; unmatched bases: 13. The chain combines TRBV6-1 with TRBJ2-5, with TRBD2 identical over 7 bases. Source material: PBMCs or a T cell subset sorted from them (not recorded which). The origin of this receptor is an adult woman who had mild COVID-19 (a few samples of this study predate the infection). Cell type and time point are not known. CDR3 in amino acids: CASTLSSAGWETQYF. The CDR3 DNA is TGTGCCAGCACGCTCTCATCAGCGGGGTGGGAGACCCAGTACTTC.